A selection of T cell receptor beta chains follows, all from one sample in a study of shared clonotypes between healthy human individuals. Assay used: immunoSEQ multiplex PCR; TCRdb lists only in-frame clones, some missing. The sample gives roughly 2 million clones, around 95% of which show up once; around 0.13% is in the top ten. The specimen sequenced was naive CD4+ T cells sorted from blood. The receptors come from a man in his late teens or twenties in good health. Each CDR3 is given with its conserved first and last residue. The order of the fields is clone size, V gene, D gene, J gene, CDR3 protein, CDR3 DNA. A D gene is named only where the DNA matches it firmly. Expanded clones are given a class, and other clones once, few, many or no size at all.

abundance: -; v_gene: TRBV6-5; d_gene: -; j_gene: TRBJ1-1; CDR3aa: CASSYSLVNTEAFF; CDR3nt: TGTGCCAGCAGTTACTCTTTGGTGAACACTGAAGCTTTCTTT
abundance: -; v_gene: TRBV7-2; d_gene: -; j_gene: TRBJ2-7; CDR3aa: CASSLGQGNTYEQYF; CDR3nt: TGTGCCAGCAGCTTAGGGCAGGGTAACACCTACGAGCAGTACTTC
abundance: -; v_gene: TRBV18; d_gene: TRBD2; j_gene: TRBJ2-3; CDR3aa: CASSPTGGPDTQYF; CDR3nt: TGTGCCAGCTCACCAACGGGAGGCCCAGATACGCAGTATTTT
abundance: -; v_gene: TRBV11-2; d_gene: TRBD1; j_gene: TRBJ2-2; CDR3aa: CASSSGTGVGELFF; CDR3nt: TGTGCCAGCAGTTCGGGGACAGGAGTCGGGGAGCTGTTTTTT
abundance: -; v_gene: TRBV28; d_gene: -; j_gene: TRBJ1-2; CDR3aa: CASRGTNYGYTF; CDR3nt: TGTGCCAGCAGAGGGACTAACTATGGCTACACCTTC
abundance: -; v_gene: TRBV5-4; d_gene: -; j_gene: TRBJ2-2; CDR3aa: CASSLQGRKTGELFF; CDR3nt: TGTGCCAGCAGCTTACAGGGCCGCAAGACCGGGGAGCTGTTTTTT
abundance: -; v_gene: TRBV6-1; d_gene: -; j_gene: TRBJ2-2; CDR3aa: CASSEEVAGELFF; CDR3nt: TGTGCCAGCAGTGAAGAAGTAGCCGGGGAGCTGTTTTTT
abundance: -; v_gene: TRBV6-1; d_gene: -; j_gene: TRBJ1-5; CDR3aa: CASSEVGTSNQPQHF; CDR3nt: TGTGCCAGCAGTGAAGTTGGTACAAGCAATCAGCCCCAGCATTTT
abundance: -; v_gene: TRBV5-6; d_gene: -; j_gene: TRBJ1-1; CDR3aa: CASSLDGRQANTEAFF; CDR3nt: TGTGCCAGCAGCTTGGATGGGAGACAGGCTAACACTGAAGCTTTCTTT
abundance: -; v_gene: TRBV2; d_gene: TRBD2; j_gene: TRBJ2-7; CDR3aa: CASSGLAGGYEQYF; CDR3nt: TGTGCCAGCAGTGGGCTAGCGGGGGGCTACGAGCAGTACTTC
abundance: -; v_gene: TRBV6-5; d_gene: TRBD1; j_gene: TRBJ1-2; CDR3aa: CASSYGGQNYGYTF; CDR3nt: TGTGCCAGCAGTTACGGGGGACAGAACTATGGCTACACCTTC
abundance: -; v_gene: TRBV7-2; d_gene: TRBD1; j_gene: TRBJ2-7; CDR3aa: CASSKSGQAGSYEQYF; CDR3nt: TGTGCCAGCAGCAAAAGTGGACAGGCCGGCTCCTACGAGCAGTACTTC
abundance: -; v_gene: TRBV18; d_gene: TRBD1; j_gene: TRBJ2-2; CDR3aa: CASSPQGALNTGELFF; CDR3nt: TGTGCCAGCTCACCTCAGGGGGCCCTGAACACCGGGGAGCTGTTTTTT
abundance: -; v_gene: TRBV27; d_gene: -; j_gene: TRBJ1-4; CDR3aa: CASSLSGVGEKLFF; CDR3nt: TGTGCCAGCAGTTTATCAGGGGTCGGCGAAAAACTGTTTTTT
abundance: once; v_gene: TRBV19; d_gene: -; j_gene: TRBJ1-1; CDR3aa: CASSIKGGLNTEAFF; CDR3nt: TGTGCCAGTAGTATTAAAGGCGGATTGAACACTGAAGCTTTCTTT
abundance: once; v_gene: TRBV18; d_gene: -; j_gene: TRBJ1-6; CDR3aa: CASSPWSSYNSPLHF; CDR3nt: TGTGCCAGCTCACCGTGGAGCTCCTATAATTCACCCCTCCACTTT
abundance: -; v_gene: TRBV4-3; d_gene: -; j_gene: TRBJ2-3; CDR3aa: CASSQERSTDTQYF; CDR3nt: TGCGCCAGCAGCCAAGAGCGGAGCACAGATACGCAGTATTTT
abundance: -; v_gene: TRBV27; d_gene: -; j_gene: TRBJ2-7; CDR3aa: CASSLVRRGSYEQYF; CDR3nt: TGTGCCAGCAGTTTGGTCAGGCGAGGGTCCTACGAGCAGTACTTC
abundance: -; v_gene: TRBV10-3; d_gene: TRBD1; j_gene: TRBJ1-4; CDR3aa: CAIRETGTTNEKLFF; CDR3nt: TGTGCCATCAGGGAGACAGGGACAACTAATGAAAAACTGTTTTTT
abundance: -; v_gene: TRBV5-4; d_gene: TRBD2; j_gene: TRBJ2-7; CDR3aa: CASSLAGGKNEQYF; CDR3nt: TGTGCCAGCAGCCTAGCGGGAGGGAAGAACGAGCAGTACTTC
abundance: few; v_gene: TRBV9; d_gene: -; j_gene: TRBJ1-1; CDR3aa: CASSPGTPNTEAFF; CDR3nt: TGTGCCAGCAGCCCCGGGACACCGAACACTGAAGCTTTCTTT
abundance: -; v_gene: TRBV5-6; d_gene: TRBD1; j_gene: TRBJ1-1; CDR3aa: CASSYPGQPTEAFF; CDR3nt: TGTGCCAGCAGCTACCCGGGACAGCCCACTGAAGCTTTCTTT
abundance: -; v_gene: TRBV5-1; d_gene: TRBD2; j_gene: TRBJ2-3; CDR3aa: CASSPGLAVTDTQYF; CDR3nt: TGCGCCAGCAGCCCGGGACTAGCAGTAACAGATACGCAGTATTTT
abundance: -; v_gene: TRBV19; d_gene: TRBD2; j_gene: TRBJ2-4; CDR3aa: CASSTLAGAKNIQYF; CDR3nt: TGTGCCAGTAGCACTCTAGCGGGAGCCAAAAACATTCAGTACTTC
abundance: once; v_gene: TRBV29-1; d_gene: -; j_gene: TRBJ2-3; CDR3aa: CSVVAGVPDTQYF; CDR3nt: TGCAGCGTTGTCGCTGGGGTCCCAGATACGCAGTATTTT
abundance: -; v_gene: TRBV2; d_gene: TRBD2; j_gene: TRBJ2-3; CDR3aa: CASSRLAETQYF; CDR3nt: TGTGCCAGCAGTCGACTAGCTGAGACGCAGTATTTT
abundance: -; v_gene: TRBV9; d_gene: -; j_gene: TRBJ2-3; CDR3aa: CASNPTSRGTDTQYF; CDR3nt: TGTGCCAGCAACCCCACTTCGCGAGGCACAGATACGCAGTATTTT
abundance: -; v_gene: TRBV25-1; d_gene: -; j_gene: TRBJ2-3; CDR3aa: CASSETRRGTDTQYF; CDR3nt: TGTGCCAGCAGTGAAACCCGAAGGGGCACAGATACGCAGTATTTT
abundance: -; v_gene: TRBV7-2; d_gene: -; j_gene: TRBJ2-5; CDR3aa: CASSLVLKASGRETQYF; CDR3nt: TGTGCCAGCAGCTTAGTTCTGAAGGCCTCTGGTAGGGAGACCCAGTACTTC
abundance: -; v_gene: TRBV30; d_gene: TRBD2; j_gene: TRBJ2-3; CDR3aa: CAWSENTSGNTQYF; CDR3nt: TGTGCCTGGAGTGAAAATACTAGCGGCAATACGCAGTATTTT